One and the same sample provided the 30 T cell receptor beta chains below, sequenced in a study of shared clonotypes between healthy human individuals. Some clones are missing from TCRdb's copy, which holds only in-frame ones; the method was immunoSEQ multiplex PCR. The sample carries about 520,000 clones, approximately 95% recorded once. The sample was naive CD4+ T cells sorted from blood. Subset described: CD45RA+ positively selected. The receptors originated from a woman aged 25-40 years in good health.

The V and J genes are TRBV29-1 and TRBJ2-5, with a tentative D call TRBD1 (5 bases). CDR1 and CDR2 from the germline V gene are SQVTM and ANQGSEA. The CDR3 covers 13 residues. With 4 bases removed from V and 5 bases from J, the gap between germline ends came to 14 bases. The CDR3 region has the DNA TGCAGCGTTGTGTCACAGGCAGGGGAGACCCAGTACTTC. Translation: CSVVSQAGETQYF.

The chain is built from TRBV5-1 and TRBJ2-6; 9 bases line up with TRBD1. V lost 4 bases to trimming and J lost 2 bases; unmatched junction nucleotides: 13. CDR1 is SGHRS and CDR2 is YFSETQ in the germline V gene. The CDR3 spans 19 residues. The CDR3 nucleotides are TGCGCCAGCAGCCAACCCCCGGGACAGGGTGTTCCTGGGGCCAACGTCCTGACTTTC. This sequence encodes CASSQPPGQGVPGANVLTF.

The chain links TRBV6-1 to TRBJ2-7, with 9 bases lining up with TRBD1. The length of the CDR3 is 13 residues. The V gene's germline CDR1 is MNHNS and CDR2 SASEGT. V was pared by 10 bases and J by 4 bases, with 8 bases of the junction left unmatched. CDR3 sequence (DNA): TGTGCCACCATTGGACAGGGGAAGTACGAGCAGTACTTC. The encoded protein is CATIGQGKYEQYF.

V gene TRBV28 combines with J gene TRBJ1-1; TRBD1 is a possible D gene (5 bases). V was clipped by 2 bases and J by 5 bases, with 15 bases between them. Germline lookup yields CDR1 MDHEN and CDR2 SYDVKM. CDR3 size: 15 residues. This CDR3 is CASSLVRTLKTEAFF. The DNA of the CDR3 is TGTGCCAGCAGTTTAGTCAGGACACTAAAGACTGAAGCTTTCTTT.

V gene TRBV6-6 combines with J gene TRBJ2-7, with a possible D match to TRBD1 (7 bases). Trimming took 7 bases from V and 4 from J, leaving 17 bases between them. Germline V gene lookup returns CDR1 MNHNY and CDR2 SVGAGI (reference sequence). The CDR3 loop spans 14 amino acids. The CDR3 coding sequence is TGTGCCAGCAACCAACAGGGGACTTGGTACGAGCAGTACTTC. Encoded protein: CASNQQGTWYEQYF.

The chain is built from TRBV29-1 and TRBJ2-5; D remains ambiguous. Trimming shortened V by 5 bases and J by 1 base, and 8 bases separated the two germline ends. The CDR3 loop spans 12 amino acids. Germline CDR1 reads SQVTM; CDR2 reads ANQGSEA. CDR3 DNA: TGCAGCGTTTTAAGTCCCCAAGAGACCCAGTACTTC. Its protein is CSVLSPQETQYF.

This sequence joins TRBV28 and TRBJ1-5; 8 nucleotides align to TRBD1. Trimming at V came to 3 bases and at J to 5 bases, leaving 6 bases not matched to a gene. The CDR3 covers 15 residues. The V gene's germline CDR1 is MDHEN and CDR2 SYDVKM. This CDR3 reads CASSFRDRGYQPQHF. CDR3 DNA sequence: TGTGCCAGCAGTTTCCGAGACAGGGGATATCAGCCCCAGCATTTT.

Remarks on this clone: Other DNA sequences from this sample encode an identical CDR3 as well. The chain joins TRBV19 to TRBJ1-5, with 7 bases aligning to TRBD1. The trim removed 7 bases at V and 3 bases at J, leaving 3 bases unmatched. CDR1 LNHDA and CDR2 SQIVND come from the germline V gene (reference sequence). The CDR3 runs 13 residues. CDR3 amino acids: CASTGQLNQPQHF. CDR3 nucleotide sequence: TGTGCCAGTACGGGACAGCTCAATCAGCCCCAGCATTTT.

CDR3 nucleotides: TGTGCCAGCAGCCCGACAGTTCTGAACACTGAAGCTTTCTTT. It yields the protein CASSPTVLNTEAFF. This chain joins TRBV27 and TRBJ1-1; D is possibly TRBD1 (5 bases). Per germline, CDR1 MNHEY and CDR2 SMNVEV (reference sequence). V lost 6 bases and J 0 bases, leaving 11 bases between the germline ends. The CDR3 has 14 amino acids.

The J gene is TRBJ1-5, the V gene TRBV4-1; no firm D call. CDR1 MGHRA and CDR2 YSYEKL come from the germline V gene. This CDR3 is built from 15 residues. The V end lost 6 bases, the J end lost 3 bases, and 15 bases lay between the germline ends. The CDR3 region has the DNA TGCGCCAGCAGGGGGAGCGCTCTATCCAATCAGCCCCAGCATTTT. This encodes CASRGSALSNQPQHF.

The chain joins TRBV11-2 to TRBJ2-1, with 8 positions matching TRBD2. The germline CDR1 and CDR2 sequences are SGHAT and FQNNGV. The CDR3 is made up of 15 amino acids. The V gene end was trimmed by 4 bases and the J gene end by 9 bases; junction bases not matched to a gene: 11. CDR3 protein: CASSSTSGAGGEQFF. The CDR3 DNA reads as TGTGCCAGCAGCTCCACTAGCGGCGCCGGCGGTGAGCAGTTCTTC.

V and J are TRBV29-1 and TRBJ2-5; 8 bases align to TRBD1. V lost 6 bases, J lost 5 bases, and 8 bases stayed unmatched. Germline V gene lookup returns CDR1 SQVTM and CDR2 ANQGSEA. The CDR3 is made up of 13 amino acids. In DNA form, the CDR3 reads TGCAGCGTCTACAGGGGGAGCCGGGAGACCCAGTACTTC. It translates to CSVYRGSRETQYF.

The chain carries TRBV5-4 and TRBJ2-1; TRBD1 aligns across 7 bases. The CDR3 runs 14 residues. Germline-derived CDR1 and CDR2 are SGHNT and YYREEE (reference sequence). Losses at the gene ends were 2 bases for V and 6 bases for J; bases not matched to a gene: 5. This CDR3 is CASSFNRGPNEQFF. CDR3 coding DNA: TGTGCCAGCAGCTTTAACAGGGGCCCCAATGAGCAGTTCTTC.

In regard to this clone: At one end the junction does not follow the germline gene, possibly because of a read error. The sample contains more than one DNA sequence encoding this CDR3. CDR3 sequence reads: CAWNGAMLNTGELFF. The CDR3 region has the DNA TGTGCCTGGAACGGGGCCATGCTAAACACCGGAGAGCTGTTTTTT. This chain links TRBV30 with TRBJ2-2; perhaps D is TRBD1 or TRBD2 (5 bases each). This CDR3 is built from 15 residues. The V gene's germline CDR1 is GTSNPN and CDR2 SVGIG (reference sequence).

This clone has only one observation. This chain connects TRBV28 to TRBJ1-2, with D unclear. Germline values: CDR1 MDHEN, CDR2 SYDVKM. V was trimmed by 3 bases and J by 8 bases, leaving 10 bases between them. This CDR3 is 12 amino acids long. The CDR3 region is CASSFGVGGYTF. CDR3 coding DNA: TGTGCCAGCAGTTTTGGTGTGGGAGGCTACACCTTC.

J is TRBJ2-1 and V is TRBV30, with 8 bases aligning to TRBD2. Germline CDR1 is GTSNPN and CDR2 is SVGIG (reference sequence). Trimming took 0 bases from V and 7 from J; bases not matched to a gene: 5. This CDR3 spans 14 amino acids. DNA for the CDR3: TGTGCCTGGAGTGTACTTGGGACTAGAAATGAGCAGTTCTTC. It codes for CAWSVLGTRNEQFF.

The V and J genes are TRBV28 and TRBJ2-7; D gene unclear. V was pared by 2 bases and J by 6 bases, with 5 bases between. CDR1 and CDR2 from the germline V gene are MDHEN and SYDVKM. The CDR3 covers 11 residues. The CDR3: CASSLVGEQYF. CDR3 coding DNA: TGTGCCAGCAGTTTAGTTGGCGAGCAGTACTTC.

The rearrangement joins TRBV5-4 to TRBJ2-3; no clear D. Germline V gene lookup returns CDR1 SGHNT and CDR2 YYREEE (reference sequence). The CDR3 loop spans 13 amino acids. The V gene lost 4 bases and the J gene lost 2 bases, with 8 bases spanning the gap. This chain's CDR3 is CASSPHNTDTQYF. As DNA, the CDR3 is TGTGCCAGCAGCCCACACAACACAGATACGCAGTATTTT.

The chain recombines TRBV28 with TRBJ2-1, with TRBD2 identical over 9 bases. Germline V CDR1 and CDR2: MDHEN, SYDVKM. With V trimmed by 3 bases and J by 2 bases, 14 bases remained unmatched. CDR3 size: 19 residues. The CDR3 here is CASSFPIALAGPTYNEQFF. CDR3 bases: TGTGCCAGCAGTTTCCCCATCGCTCTAGCGGGACCTACCTACAATGAGCAGTTCTTC.

The rearrangement joins TRBV2 to TRBJ2-7; D gene uncertain. The CDR3 has 14 amino acids. The germline CDR1 and CDR2 sequences are SNHLY and FYNNEI. Trimming left V 10 bases short and J 1 base short, with 17 bases between. The CDR3 DNA follows: TGTGCCACCGAGATACGAAGGCATTCCTACGAGCAGTACTTC. Its protein product is CATEIRRHSYEQYF.

The rearrangement joins TRBV4-1 to TRBJ2-1; D remains ambiguous. The ends were cut back, 1 base at V and 6 bases at J, with 7 bases in the middle. The CDR3 extends over 13 amino acids. CDR1 MGHRA and CDR2 YSYEKL come from the germline V gene. In DNA form, the CDR3 reads TGCGCCAGCAGCCAAGGGGAAGGCAATGAGCAGTTCTTC. The encoded protein is CASSQGEGNEQFF.

The chain joins TRBV7-9 to TRBJ2-3; 7 nucleotides align to TRBD2. CDR3 size: 13 residues. J lost 9 bases, V lost 3 bases, and 6 bases had no gene match. The germline gives CDR1 SEHNR, CDR2 FQNEAQ (reference sequence). CDR3 loop: CASSFDTSETQYF. The CDR3 DNA reads TGTGCCAGCAGCTTTGATACTAGCGAAACGCAGTATTTT. The full variable domain, with the rest looked up from reference TRBV7-9 and TRBJ2-3, is DTGVSQNPRHKITKRGQNVTFRCDPISEHNRLYWYRQTLGQGPEFLTYFQNEAQLEKSRLLSDRFSAERPKGSFSTLEIQRTEQGDSAMYLCASSFDTSETQYFGPGTRLTVL.

The chain links TRBV5-1 to TRBJ2-3; D gene unclear. V was shortened by 4 bases and J by 1 base, with 10 bases between the two germline ends. CDR3 length: 14 residues. Germline loops: CDR1 SGHRS, CDR2 YFSETQ. The CDR3 DNA is TGCGCCAGCAGCCCCACCACGGGCACAGATACGCAGTATTTT. Translation gives CASSPTTGTDTQYF.

The chain links TRBV19 to TRBJ2-7, with D maybe TRBD1 (6 bases). The V gene's germline CDR1 is LNHDA and CDR2 SQIVND (reference sequence). There are 13 residues in the CDR3. V was shortened by 2 bases and J by 5 bases, with 10 bases between the two germline ends. The CDR3 DNA sequence: TGTGCCAGTAGTATACAGGGGATCGACGAGCAGTACTTC. Translated, it gives CASSIQGIDEQYF.

The CDR3 loop reads CASSLLGPQDEKLFF. The DNA of the CDR3 is TGTGCCAGCAGCTTACTCGGGCCCCAGGATGAAAAACTGTTTTTT. This chain links TRBV5-6 with TRBJ1-4; D gene uncertain. The CDR3 runs to 15 residues. V was shortened by 2 bases and J by 6 bases, with 14 bases between the two germline ends. Germline-derived CDR1 and CDR2 are SGHDT and YYEEEE.

V is TRBV2 and J is TRBJ2-5; TRBD2 is a possible D gene (7 bases). V lost 8 bases and J lost 1, with 20 bases in between. The CDR3 is made up of 16 amino acids. The germline gives CDR1 SNHLY, CDR2 FYNNEI. The CDR3 sequence: CASRWGASGSQETQYF. The CDR3 DNA sequence: TGTGCCAGCCGCTGGGGGGCTAGCGGATCCCAAGAGACCCAGTACTTC.

Of note for this clone: The junction departs from germline at one end; a sequencing error may be responsible. The V gene is TRBV19, the J gene TRBJ2-1; TRBD2 matches at 8 bases. The length of the CDR3 is 15 residues. CDR1 is LNHDA, CDR2 SQIVND, per germline (reference sequence). CDR3 residues: CASTPGGPPYNEQFF. CDR3 in DNA: TGTGCAAGTACCCCGGGAGGGCCTCCTTACAATGAGCAGTTCTTC.

This clone appeared a few times. Other DNA sequences in the same sample also yield this CDR3. The chain employs TRBV5-1 and TRBJ2-7, with D unresolved. This CDR3 contains 11 residues. Per germline, CDR1 SGHRS and CDR2 YFSETQ. With 0 bases removed from V and 5 bases from J, the gap between germline ends came to 3 bases. CDR3 in DNA: TGCGCCAGCAGCTTGGCCGACGAGCAGTACTTC. This encodes CASSLADEQYF.

The V call is TRBV5-1, the J call TRBJ2-1; TRBD2 matches 7 bases. This CDR3 is 15 amino acids long. Trimming cost V 0 bases and J 5 bases; bases outside gene matches: 5. Germline-derived CDR1 and CDR2 are SGHRS and YFSETQ. In DNA, the CDR3 is TGCGCCAGCAGCTTGGGGATAGCGGGCGACAATGAGCAGTTCTTC. Residues: CASSLGIAGDNEQFF. Full variable domain (rest looked up from reference TRBV5-1 and TRBJ2-1): KAGVTQTPRYLIKTRGQQVTLSCSPISGHRSVSWYQQTPGQGLQFLFEYFSETQRNKGNFPGRFSGRQFSNSRSEMNVSTLELGDSALYLCASSLGIAGDNEQFFGPGTRLTVL.

V usage is TRBV2 and J usage is TRBJ1-5; weak D call: TRBD1 (6 bases). Trimming took off 9 bases at V and 7 bases at J, with 13 bases between the two ends. Germline values: CDR1 SNHLY, CDR2 FYNNEI. The CDR3 contains 12 residues. The CDR3 region is CASADQGQPQHF. The CDR3 region has the DNA TGTGCCAGTGCCGACCAGGGGCAGCCCCAGCATTTT.